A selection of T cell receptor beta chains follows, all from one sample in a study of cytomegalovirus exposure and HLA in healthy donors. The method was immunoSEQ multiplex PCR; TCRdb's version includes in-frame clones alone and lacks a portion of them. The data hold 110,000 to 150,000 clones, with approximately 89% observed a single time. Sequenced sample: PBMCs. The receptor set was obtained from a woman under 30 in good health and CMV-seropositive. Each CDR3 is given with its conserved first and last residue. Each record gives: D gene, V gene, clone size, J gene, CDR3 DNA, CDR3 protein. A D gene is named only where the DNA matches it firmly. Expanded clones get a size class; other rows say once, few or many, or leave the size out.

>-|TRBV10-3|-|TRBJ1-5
TGTGCCACCCGATGGGCAGGGGATAATCAGCCCCAGCATTTT
CATRWAGDNQPQHF
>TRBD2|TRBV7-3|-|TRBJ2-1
TGTGCCAGCAGCTGGCCCGAGGAGCGGGGGTACAATGAGCAGTTCTTC
CASSWPEERGYNEQFF
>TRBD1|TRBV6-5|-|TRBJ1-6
TGTGCCAGCAGTTACTCTGCGACAGGGAACAATTCACCCCTCCACTTT
CASSYSATGNNSPLHF
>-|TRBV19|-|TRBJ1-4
TGTGCCAGTAGCCCTACAGGGATCCACAATGAAAAACTGTTTTTT
CASSPTGIHNEKLFF
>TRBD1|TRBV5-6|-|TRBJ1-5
TGTGCCAGCAGCCAAACAGGGGGCGGTAATCAGCCCCAGCATTTT
CASSQTGGGNQPQHF
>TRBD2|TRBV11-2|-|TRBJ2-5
TGTGCCAGCAGCCGGCCGGGGGGGAGGGAGACCCAGTACTTC
CASSRPGGRETQYF
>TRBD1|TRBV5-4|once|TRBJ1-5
TGTGCCAGCAGCTTCCCCGGGACAGCCAGCAATCAGCCCCAGCATTTT
CASSFPGTASNQPQHF
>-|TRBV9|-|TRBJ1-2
TGTGCCAGCAGCGTAGCGGAGGGGTATTCGAAGGGCTACACCTTC
CASSVAEGYSKGYTF
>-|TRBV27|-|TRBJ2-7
TGTGCCAGCAGTCCAGGGGTGTTGGCCTACGAGCAGTACTTC
CASSPGVLAYEQYF
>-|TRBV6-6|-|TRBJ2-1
TGTGCCAGCAGTTACGAGCGGGCGAGCTCCTACAATGAGCAGTTCTTC
CASSYERASSYNEQFF
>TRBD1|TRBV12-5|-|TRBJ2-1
TGTGCTAGTGGTCCCCAGACAGGGGGCCGATATGGGCAGTTCTTC
CASGPQTGGRYGQFF
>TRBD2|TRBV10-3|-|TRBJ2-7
TGTGCCATCGGCCCTAGGGAGAGCGGGGGGCCGGGTGAGCAGTACTTC
CAIGPRESGGPGEQYF
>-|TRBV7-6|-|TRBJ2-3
TGTGCCAGCAGCCCGTTAGGGGGAGAGAAGACAGATACGCAGTATTTT
CASSPLGGEKTDTQYF
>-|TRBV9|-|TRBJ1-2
TGTGCCAGCAGCGTAGTCGGGTCGTCTGACTATGGCTACACCTTC
CASSVVGSSDYGYTF
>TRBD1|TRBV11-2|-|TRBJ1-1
TGTGCCAGCAGGGAGGGGGCTGCGGCTTTCTTT
CASREGAAAFF
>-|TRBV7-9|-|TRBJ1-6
TGTGCCAGCAGGTCAGGGACCGGGGGTTCACCCCTCCACTTT
CASRSGTGGSPLHF
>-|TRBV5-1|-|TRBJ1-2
TGCGCCAGCAGCTGGGGGGACTATGGCTACACCTTC
CASSWGDYGYTF
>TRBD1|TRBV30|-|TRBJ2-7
TGTGCCTTGGGGACAGGTACCTACGAGCAGTACTTC
CALGTGTYEQYF
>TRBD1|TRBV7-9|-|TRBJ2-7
TGTGCCAGCAGCTTAAGGGACAGAGTCTACGAGCAGTACTTC
CASSLRDRVYEQYF
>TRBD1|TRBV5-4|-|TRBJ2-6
TGTGCCAGCAGCTTGGGGTACAGGGGAGGGGCCAACGTCCTGACTTTC
CASSLGYRGGANVLTF
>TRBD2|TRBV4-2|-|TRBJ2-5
TGTGCCAGCAGCCAAGAAGTTACGGGGGGGGAGACCCAGTACTTC
CASSQEVTGGETQYF
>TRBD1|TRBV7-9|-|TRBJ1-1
TGTGCCAGCAGCTTAGGTGAAAGGGGGCAAATGAACACTGAAGCTTTCTTT
CASSLGERGQMNTEAFF
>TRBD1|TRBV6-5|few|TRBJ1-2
TGTGCCAGCAGTTACGCAGGGGGCAACGGCTACACCTTC
CASSYAGGNGYTF
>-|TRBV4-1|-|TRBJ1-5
TGCGCCAGCAGCCAAGATGGGGCACAGGCTAGCAATCAGCCCCAGCATTTT
CASSQDGAQASNQPQHF
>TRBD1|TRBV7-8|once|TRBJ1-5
TGTGCCAGCAGCCCGGTGCAGGGGGCACCAATCGAGCCCCAGCATTTT
CASSPVQGAPIEPQHF
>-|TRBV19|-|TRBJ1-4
TGTGCCAGTACAATAGGGGGTGGGTTAGAAAATGAAAAACTGTTTTTT
CASTIGGGLENEKLFF
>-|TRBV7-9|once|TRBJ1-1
TGTGCCAGCAGGGGGAGGGTGGGCACTGAAGCTTTCTTT
CASRGRVGTEAFF
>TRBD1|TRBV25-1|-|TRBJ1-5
TGTGCCAGCAGTGATCCCAACGGACAGGAGAGGTTTCAGCCCCAGCATTTT
CASSDPNGQERFQPQHF
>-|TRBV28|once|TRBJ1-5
TGTGCCAGCAGTTTCGGGCAGGGACTAGGGCCCCAGCATTTT
CASSFGQGLGPQHF
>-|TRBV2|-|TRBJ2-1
TGTGCCGCACAGCTCAATATGTACAATGAGCAGTTCTTC
CAAQLNMYNEQFF
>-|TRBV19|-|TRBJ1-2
TGTGCCATCAGGTCTGGCGATGGCTACACCTTC
CAIRSGDGYTF
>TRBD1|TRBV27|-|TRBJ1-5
TGTGCCAGCAGAACACAGGGGGCGGGCAATCAGCCCCAGCATTTT
CASRTQGAGNQPQHF